These 6 T cell receptor beta chains share one sample of origin, sequenced in a study of cytomegalovirus exposure and HLA in healthy donors (TCRdb year 2017). The library was made by the immunoSEQ multiplex PCR assay. TCRdb retrieved this table from immuneACCESS and kept in-frame rearrangements only. Not all clones are present; in checked studies, unresolved V genes account for under half, and no reason is known for the remainder. This sample holds approximately 260,000 clones; approximately 84% were observed only once. The ten largest clones represent 0.95% to 1.5% of the sample. Sequenced input: PBMCs. Receptor source: a woman aged 30 to 39 in good health and CMV-seropositive.

This chain links TRBV9 with TRBJ2-7; 7 nucleotides agree with TRBD1. V lost 0 bases to trimming and J lost 4 bases; unmatched junction nucleotides: 4. This CDR3 comprises 14 residues. Per germline, CDR1 SGDLS and CDR2 YYNGEE. The CDR3 spells CASSVGTGEYEQYF. Written as DNA, the CDR3 is TGTGCCAGCAGCGTAGGTACAGGGGAGTACGAGCAGTACTTC.

This clone was detected a few times. CDR3 loop: CASSEAPGTAYGYTF. The CDR3 DNA sequence: TGTGCCAGCAGTGAAGCCCCCGGGACTGCTTATGGCTACACCTTC. The rearrangement uses TRBV2 and TRBJ1-2; possibly TRBD1 for D (5 bases). The germline V and J ends were trimmed by 0 bases and 5 bases, with 13 bases remaining between them. The CDR3 loop spans 15 amino acids. Germline lookup yields CDR1 SNHLY and CDR2 FYNNEI.

This clone was observed once. V is TRBV27 and J is TRBJ2-1, with 10 bases fitting TRBD2. Looked up from germline, CDR1 is MNHEY and CDR2 is SMNVEV (reference sequence). This CDR3 is 19 amino acids long. J lost 4 bases, V lost 9 bases, and 21 bases had no gene match. The CDR3 DNA sequence: TGTGCCAGGGAGCGTTTCTGGACTAGCGGCCGGAGGCCGTACAATGAGCAGTTCTTC. Protein: CARERFWTSGRRPYNEQFF.

The gene calls are TRBV19 and TRBJ2-6; D not resolved. The germline V and J ends were trimmed by 6 bases and 0 bases, with 9 bases remaining between them. There are 15 residues in the CDR3. Per germline, CDR1 LNHDA and CDR2 SQIVND (reference sequence). The CDR3 DNA reads TGTGCCAGTAGCTCCAGGCACTCTGGGGCCAACGTCCTGACTTTC. This encodes CASSSRHSGANVLTF. The whole variable domain, remainder taken from reference TRBV19 and TRBJ2-6, is DGGITQSPKYLFRKEGQNVTLSCEQNLNHDAMYWYRQDPGQGLRLIYYSQIVNDFQKGDIAEGYSVSREKKESFPLTVTSAQKNPTAFYLCASSSRHSGANVLTFGAGSRLTVL.

This chain joins TRBV6-5 and TRBJ1-1, with D maybe TRBD1 (5 bases). The CDR3 spans 15 residues. V dropped 5 bases and J dropped 4 bases, with 17 bases sitting between them. Germline V gene data show CDR1 as MNHEY and CDR2 as SVGAGI. CDR3 sequence (DNA): TGTGCCAGCAGTAGTTTCGGGGGATTAGGCACTGAAGCTTTCTTT. As protein: CASSSFGGLGTEAFF.

This clone was seen more than once but under ten times. The chain combines TRBV30 with TRBJ2-7; 8 bases align to TRBD2. The V gene's germline CDR1 is GTSNPN and CDR2 SVGIG (reference sequence). The V gene end was trimmed by 1 base and the J gene end by 0 bases; junction bases not matched to a gene: 2. CDR3 size: 14 residues. CDR3 coding DNA: TGTGCCTGGAGTGGACGGGAGGGCTCCTACGAGCAGTACTTC. Translating it yields CAWSGREGSYEQYF.